The entry that follows covers one TCR beta chain sequence. This sample is part of a study of blood T cells in healthy people across ages. Primers used in a second PCR of about 6 to 11 cycles were a sample-barcoded 5' primer and a J-beta primer mix. A template-switch adaptor with 12 random nucleotides tagged each cDNA molecule. There were at least 3 million CDR3-containing paired-end reads obtained from each sample. MiXCR, run by TCRdb on the 5' RACE reads, gives a single entry per CDR3 protein. Seen here are about 750,000 distinct CDR3 sequences, 53% observed once, and the top ten hold about two fifths. Germline loops: CDR1 DFQATT, CDR2 SNEGSKA (reference sequence). Trimming left V 3 bases short and J 3 bases short, with 9 bases between. The CDR3 covers 12 residues.

Sample: blood. This TCR was recovered from a man older than 75 in good health. The chain has TRBV20-1 and TRBJ2-7; no firm D call. CDR3 residues: CSASQDGYEQYF. DNA of the CDR3: TGCAGTGCTAGCCAGGACGGCTACGAGCAGTACTTC.